Below, 6 T cell receptor beta chains from the same sample are listed, as sequenced in a study of cytomegalovirus exposure and HLA in healthy donors. Vbeta (60) and Jbeta (13) primers were used in the PCR. Produced via immunoSEQ multiplex PCR; TCRdb's table is partial and in-frame only. Of 150,000 to 200,000 clones detected, 60% to 80% appear once; the ten largest clones hold about 9.5%. The sample taken for sequencing was PBMCs. These TCRs come from a man between 18 and 35 years old in good health and CMV-seropositive.

The chain combines TRBV7-8 with TRBJ2-7, with D unresolved. The CDR3 runs 13 residues. CDR1 is SGHVS, CDR2 FQNEAQ, per germline. Trimming cost V 3 bases and J 0 bases, with 6 bases left between them. The DNA of the CDR3 is TGTGCCAGCAGCTTGGGCCGCTCCTACGAGCAGTACTTC. Amino acids: CASSLGRSYEQYF.

Comment on this clone: At one boundary the junction diverges from the germline segment, which might be a read error. The chain has TRBV27 and TRBJ2-6, with D possibly being TRBD1 (6 bases). Germline V gene lookup returns CDR1 MNHEY and CDR2 SMNVEV (reference sequence). This CDR3 comprises 17 residues. CDR3 coding DNA: TGTGCCAGCAGCTCGGACAGAACTTTCTCTGGGGCCAACGGCCTGACTTTC. Protein sequence: CASSSDRTFSGANGLTF.

This chain's CDR3 is CAWSVLFIPALHF. CDR3 coding DNA: TGTGCCTGGAGTGTCCTTTTCATTCCAGCCCTCCACTTT. The chain is built from TRBV30 and TRBJ1-6; unclear D gene. Germline loops: CDR1 GTSNPN, CDR2 SVGIG (reference sequence). This CDR3 is 13 amino acids long. Trimming cost V 0 bases and J 14 bases, with 14 bases left between them. Looking up the rest from reference TRBV30 and TRBJ1-6 gives the full variable domain: SQTIHQWPATLVQPVGSPLSLECTVEGTSNPNLYWYRQAAGRGLQLLFYSVGIGQISSEVPQNLSASRPQDRQFILSSKKLLLSDSGFYLCAWSVLFIPALHFGNGTRLTVT.

The V and J genes are TRBV7-2 and TRBJ1-6; D might be TRBD1 (6 bases). Trimming cost V 5 bases and J 7 bases, with 18 bases left between them. This CDR3 is 16 amino acids long. Per germline, CDR1 SGHTA and CDR2 FQGNSA. This chain's CDR3 is CASSPGEPSRNSPLHF. The CDR3 region has the DNA TGTGCCAGCAGCCCAGGGGAGCCATCGCGGAATTCACCCCTCCACTTT.

The rearrangement joins TRBV5-6 to TRBJ1-1, with D hard to call. The ends were cut back, 4 bases at V and 6 bases at J, with 16 bases in the middle. Germline V CDR1 and CDR2: SGHDT, YYEEEE. The CDR3 runs to 14 residues. CDR3: CASSRTAAIPEAFF. Written as DNA, the CDR3 is TGTGCCAGCAGCCGTACGGCGGCTATCCCTGAAGCTTTCTTT.

J is TRBJ2-1 and V is TRBV29-1, with 14 bases that match TRBD2. The J segment lost 7 bases and the V segment lost 0 bases, leaving 5 bases of the junction unmatched. The V gene's germline CDR1 is SQVTM and CDR2 ANQGSEA. This CDR3 has 16 residues. The CDR3 nucleotides are TGCAGCGTTGAAGAATTGGGGACTAGCGGGGGTAATGAGCAGTTCTTC. It yields the protein CSVEELGTSGGNEQFF.